These 4 T cell receptor beta chains share one sample of origin, sequenced in a study of OX40 agonist ivuxolimab in advanced cancers. Here immunoSEQ multiplex PCR was the method, and the copy in TCRdb shows in-frame clones only, minus some. Altogether 98,000 or so clones are present, 91% being singletons, with the ten largest covering roughly 2.5%. The sequences come from CD4+ or CD8+ T cells sorted from blood, collected in a trial of the OX40 agonist ivuxolimab. The source of these receptors is an adult with an advanced solid tumor such as melanoma, head and neck, liver or kidney cancer.

V is TRBV7-2 and J is TRBJ2-5; 10 bases are a match to TRBD2. CDR1 is SGHTA, CDR2 FQGNSA, per germline. This CDR3 has 18 residues. V shed 1 base, J shed 5 bases, and the junction held 13 bases outside the gene matches. Here the CDR3 reads CASSLEGLWLAGVETQYF. Written as DNA, the CDR3 is TGTGCCAGCAGCTTAGAGGGGTTATGGCTAGCGGGAGTGGAGACCCAGTACTTC.

The chain uses TRBV27 and TRBJ2-2; 7 nucleotides line up with TRBD1. CDR1 is MNHEY, CDR2 SMNVEV, per germline (reference sequence). The CDR3 consists of 14 residues. With 6 bases clipped from V and 4 bases from J, the junction kept 5 bases outside the gene matches. CDR3 in DNA: TGTGCCAGCAGACCCGACAGGGCCACCGGGGAGCTGTTTTTT. Translating gives CASRPDRATGELFF.

The chain has TRBV5-1 and TRBJ2-3; D may correspond to TRBD1 or TRBD2 (5 bases each). This CDR3 is built from 13 residues. V was cut by 0 bases and J by 4 bases, with 6 bases left in between. From germline, CDR1 is SGHRS and CDR2 YFSETQ. CDR3 in amino acids: CASSLVGADTQYF. The CDR3 nucleotides are TGCGCCAGCAGCTTGGTGGGGGCAGATACGCAGTATTTT. Looking up the rest from reference TRBV5-1 and TRBJ2-3 gives the full variable domain: KAGVTQTPRYLIKTRGQQVTLSCSPISGHRSVSWYQQTPGQGLQFLFEYFSETQRNKGNFPGRFSGRQFSNSRSEMNVSTLELGDSALYLCASSLVGADTQYFGPGTRLTVL.

The V gene is TRBV7-9, the J gene TRBJ2-7; TRBD1 aligns across 9 bases. J was trimmed by 3 bases and V by 6 bases; bases with no gene match: 9. The CDR3 totals 15 residues. In germline, CDR1 is SEHNR, CDR2 FQNEAQ (reference sequence). The DNA of the CDR3 is TGTGCCAGCAGTTCTTCCGGGACAGGGAACTACGAGCAGTACTTC. Amino acid sequence: CASSSSGTGNYEQYF.